Below are 25 T cell receptor beta chains sequenced from a single sample in a study of early T cells in non-severe SARS-CoV-2 infection. TCRdb re-called the 5' RACE reads through MiXCR, storing one row per CDR3 protein. The table has about 45,000 distinct CDR3 sequences, approximately 10% seen once. The sequenced sample consisted of whole blood. The receptor source for this set is an adult who was a healthcare worker with PCR-confirmed SARS-CoV-2 infection or an uninfected control (not recorded which).

This clonotype was seen many times. The chain is built from TRBV20-1 and TRBJ2-1; D not resolved. V was pared by 1 base and J by 7 bases, with 8 bases between. Germline V lookup: CDR1 DFQATT, CDR2 SNEGSKA (reference sequence). The CDR3 spans 12 residues. The CDR3 loop reads CSARGNMNEQFF. In DNA, the CDR3 is TGCAGTGCTAGAGGGAACATGAATGAGCAGTTCTTC.

In its sample, this clonotype was seen a few times. The CDR3 here is CASSWGLGGLGGTDTQYF. The CDR3 DNA sequence: TGTGCCAGCAGTTGGGGGCTAGGCGGGCTGGGGGGCACAGATACGCAGTATTTT. The rearrangement links TRBV6-5 to TRBJ2-3, with D possibly TRBD1 on 6 matching bases. CDR3 length: 18 residues. V was pared by 4 bases and J by 1 base, with 21 bases between. CDR1 is MNHEY and CDR2 is SVGAGI in the germline V gene.

This clonotype appeared many times. The rearrangement joins TRBV28 to TRBJ2-7, with 7 bases that match TRBD1. Looked up from germline, CDR1 is MDHEN and CDR2 is SYDVKM. The CDR3 sequence is 17 residues long. The V segment lost 4 bases and the J segment 1 base; nucleotides outside the gene matches: 13. The CDR3 is CASSSRSGRDSSYEQYF. The CDR3 nucleotides read TGTGCCAGCAGTTCCCGCTCCGGCCGGGACAGTTCCTACGAGCAGTACTTC.

Only a few counts were recorded for this clonotype. The chain combines TRBV5-1 with TRBJ2-1; possible D gene TRBD2, 6 bases. V dropped 1 base and J dropped 6 bases, with 11 bases sitting between them. The CDR3 has 14 residues. Germline-derived CDR1 and CDR2 are SGHRS and YFSETQ. In nucleotides, the CDR3 is TGCGCCAGCAGCTTGCGGCAGGGAGGCAATGAGCAGTTCTTC. Translation: CASSLRQGGNEQFF.

This clonotype was seen repeatedly, ten times or more. The chain links TRBV7-2 to TRBJ2-1; D remains ambiguous. This CDR3 region has 15 residues. V was pared by 5 bases and J by 5 bases, with 16 bases between. Germline V CDR1 and CDR2: SGHTA, FQGNSA. Here the CDR3 reads CASSPSFLDDNEQFF. In DNA form, the CDR3 reads TGTGCCAGCAGCCCCTCGTTTCTAGACGACAATGAGCAGTTCTTC.

This clonotype has ten or more counts. The gene calls are TRBV29-1 and TRBJ2-2; 10 nucleotides match TRBD2. Germline assignment: CDR1 SQVTM and CDR2 ANQGSEA. CDR3 length: 15 residues. Trimming took 3 bases from V and 7 from J; bases not matched to a gene: 8. The CDR3 DNA follows: TGCAGCGTTGACGGGCTAGCGGGAGAATACGGGGAGCTGTTTTTT. Protein: CSVDGLAGEYGELFF.

The genes are TRBV20-1 and TRBJ2-1; TRBD2 agrees at 10 bases. The CDR3 consists of 14 residues. V was pared by 6 bases and J by 6 bases, with 8 bases of the junction left unmatched. Germline CDR1 reads DFQATT; CDR2 reads SNEGSKA (reference sequence). For the CDR3, the DNA is TGCAGTGCCTCGGGACTAGCGAGAATCAATGAGCAGTTCTTC. Encoded protein: CSASGLARINEQFF.

This clonotype was seen repeatedly, ten times or more. The chain links TRBV6-5 to TRBJ2-7; 10 bases are a match to TRBD2. After removal of 2 bases from V and 5 bases from J, the junction contained 3 bases not matched to a gene. The CDR3 is 14 residues long. Germline loops: CDR1 MNHEY, CDR2 SVGAGI. This CDR3 is CASSYTGTSDEQYF. DNA for the CDR3: TGTGCCAGCAGTTACACCGGGACTAGCGACGAGCAGTACTTC.

This clonotype appeared many times. The genes are TRBV7-2 and TRBJ1-2, with no clear D. The CDR3 spans 13 residues. Germline lookup yields CDR1 SGHTA and CDR2 FQGNSA. Trimming cost V 1 base and J 1 base, with 4 bases left between them. The CDR3 coding sequence is TGTGCCAGCAGCTTAGACAGTAACTATGGCTACACCTTC. Its protein product is CASSLDSNYGYTF.

This chain joins TRBV28 and TRBJ2-7; tentative D call: TRBD1 (5 bases). V gave up 5 bases and J gave up 2 bases, with 13 bases separating them. This CDR3 has 14 amino acids. From germline, CDR1 is MDHEN and CDR2 SYDVKM. The CDR3, as DNA: TGTGCCAGCAGTCCAACCCTGGGGCCCTACGAGCAGTACTTC. This codes for CASSPTLGPYEQYF.

The sample holds a few counts of this clonotype. One end of the junction is discordant with germline, which a read error may explain. The genes are TRBV5-5 and TRBJ2-7; 8 positions agree with TRBD2. Germline CDR1 reads SGHKS; CDR2 reads YYEKEE (reference sequence). The CDR3 runs to 11 residues. The CDR3 spells CASHGGGLMLF. CDR3 DNA: TGTGCCAGCCACGGCGGGGGGTTGATGCTCTTC.

Many counts were recorded for this clonotype. This chain links TRBV20-1 with TRBJ2-7; D is perhaps TRBD2 (6 bases). CDR1 DFQATT and CDR2 SNEGSKA come from the germline V gene (reference sequence). V was trimmed by 6 bases and J by 3 bases, leaving 9 bases between them. The CDR3 runs 11 residues. The CDR3 region has the DNA TGCAGTGCCATGGACTACTACGAGCAGTACTTC. This encodes CSAMDYYEQYF.

This chain connects TRBV20-1 to TRBJ2-2; D is undetermined. The V end was cut by 1 base, the J end by 1 base, with 10 bases between. This CDR3 has 15 residues. CDR1 is DFQATT, CDR2 SNEGSKA, per germline (reference sequence). Here the CDR3 DNA reads TGCAGTGCTAGAGCAAGAGTACTGAACACCGGGGAGCTGTTTTTT. It yields the protein CSARARVLNTGELFF.

This clonotype was observed at least ten times. The V and J genes are TRBV6-6 and TRBJ2-7; 15 positions agree with TRBD2. CDR3 size: 17 residues. Germline V lookup: CDR1 MNHNY, CDR2 SVGAGI (reference sequence). The ends lost 7 bases at V and 3 bases at J; junction bases unmatched: 10. DNA for the CDR3: TGTGCCAGCACGGGACTAGCGGGAGGCCTCCCCTTCTACGAGCAGTACTTC. This gives the protein CASTGLAGGLPFYEQYF.

The CDR3 spells CASSPSGTAISGANVLTF. The CDR3 coding sequence is TGTGCCAGCAGCCCCTCCGGGACCGCTATCTCTGGGGCCAACGTCCTGACTTTC. The gene calls are TRBV7-3 and TRBJ2-6; perhaps D is TRBD1 or TRBD2 (5 bases each). V lost 5 bases and J 0 bases, leaving 17 bases between the germline ends. The CDR3 runs 18 residues. Germline V gene sequence: CDR1 SGHTA, CDR2 FQGTGA. Variable domain in full (rest from reference TRBV7-3 and TRBJ2-6): GAGVSQTPSNKVTEKGKYVELRCDPISGHTALYWYRQSLGQGPEFLIYFQGTGAADDSGLPNDRFFAVRPEGSVSTLKIQRTERGDSAVYLCASSPSGTAISGANVLTFGAGSRLTVL.

This clonotype was recorded at least ten times. The CDR3 DNA follows: TGTGCCAGCAGCTTAGCTGGTGGGGCCAACGTCCTGACTTTC. As protein: CASSLAGGANVLTF. This chain joins TRBV7-9 and TRBJ2-6; D is unresolved. Trimming removed 0 bases at V and 3 bases at J, with 3 bases between. The CDR3 consists of 14 residues. In germline, CDR1 is SEHNR, CDR2 FQNEAQ (reference sequence).

This clonotype has at least ten counts. The chain uses TRBV5-1 and TRBJ1-1; D remains unclear. This CDR3 has 16 residues. Trimming took off 0 bases at V and 3 bases at J, with 15 bases between the two ends. In germline, CDR1 is SGHRS, CDR2 YFSETQ. Here the CDR3 reads CASSLGTPRLDTEAFF. DNA for the CDR3: TGCGCCAGCAGCTTGGGGACCCCCCGGCTGGACACTGAAGCTTTCTTT. Filled out from reference TRBV5-1 and TRBJ1-1, the complete variable domain reads KAGVTQTPRYLIKTRGQQVTLSCSPISGHRSVSWYQQTPGQGLQFLFEYFSETQRNKGNFPGRFSGRQFSNSRSEMNVSTLELGDSALYLCASSLGTPRLDTEAFFGQGTRLTVV.

Within the sample, this clonotype is medium-sized. This rearrangement joins TRBV29-1 to TRBJ1-2, with D tentatively TRBD1 (5 bases). V gave up 7 bases and J gave up 7 bases, with 19 bases separating them. The CDR3 is 13 amino acids. Germline CDR1 is SQVTM and CDR2 is ANQGSEA. CDR3 DNA: TGCAGCGCAACCGGGACGGTCCTCTCTGGCTACACCTTC. It yields the protein CSATGTVLSGYTF.

The sample holds a few counts of this clonotype. The chain couples TRBV7-3 to TRBJ2-1, with a tentative D call TRBD2 (6 bases). CDR1 SGHTA and CDR2 FQGTGA come from the germline V gene. The CDR3 totals 15 residues. V lost 0 bases and J 3 bases, leaving 9 bases between the germline ends. CDR3 bases: TGTGCCAGCAGCTTAACAGGGGACTTCTACAATGAGCAGTTCTTC. Its translation: CASSLTGDFYNEQFF. The full variable domain, its missing parts supplied by reference TRBV7-3 and TRBJ2-1, is GAGVSQTPSNKVTEKGKYVELRCDPISGHTALYWYRQSLGQGPEFLIYFQGTGAADDSGLPNDRFFAVRPEGSVSTLKIQRTERGDSAVYLCASSLTGDFYNEQFFGPGTRLTVL.

About this clonotype: One end of the junction varies from germline; a read error may be responsible. J is TRBJ2-3 and V is TRBV28, with 8 bases fitting TRBD2. The CDR3 runs 12 residues. Germline CDR1 MDHEN, CDR2 SYDVKM. Here the CDR3 DNA reads TGTGCCAGCAGTTTACTTTCCGGGACTAGGGATTTT. Its translation is CASSLLSGTRDF.

This clonotype was counted only a few times. The CDR3 protein is CASSFDGQGSGNTIYF. As DNA, the CDR3 is TGTGCCAGCAGCTTCGACGGACAGGGATCTGGAAACACCATATATTTT. V usage is TRBV7-2 and J usage is TRBJ1-3; 8 nucleotides align to TRBD1. Germline V lookup: CDR1 SGHTA, CDR2 FQGNSA. The CDR3 is 16 amino acids. Unmatched junction bases numbered 5, after V lost 3 bases and J lost 1 base.

The gene calls are TRBV25-1 and TRBJ2-7, with TRBD2 matching over 13 bases. J was trimmed by 3 bases and V by 3 bases; bases with no gene match: 5. There are 16 residues in the CDR3. The germline gives CDR1 MGHDK, CDR2 SYGVNS. CDR3 protein: CASSDGGLAGVYEQYF. The CDR3 DNA follows: TGTGCCAGCAGTGATGGAGGACTAGCGGGAGTCTACGAGCAGTACTTC.

Concerning this clonotype itself: A junction end diverges from the germline sequence, so it may reflect a read error. V is TRBV30 and J is TRBJ2-2; TRBD2 is a possible D gene (5 bases). CDR1 and CDR2 (germline): GTSNPN, SVGIG (reference sequence). The CDR3 runs 11 residues. The CDR3 spells CAWSVFGKLFF. In DNA, the CDR3 is TGTGCCTGGAGCGTTTTCGGGAAGCTGTTTTTT.

The chain uses TRBV7-3 and TRBJ2-4; either TRBD1 or TRBD2 may fit D (6 bases each). The V gene lost 2 bases and the J gene lost 2 bases, with 16 bases spanning the gap. Germline CDR1 SGHTA, CDR2 FQGTGA. This CDR3 is built from 17 residues. Here the CDR3 DNA reads TGTGCCAGCAGCTTAGGGGGGCCAGGCAAATCCAAAAACATTCAGTACTTC. Translation: CASSLGGPGKSKNIQYF.

This clonotype was counted ten times or more. V gene TRBV7-2 combines with J gene TRBJ2-1; 7 bases are shared with TRBD1. Germline V CDR1 and CDR2: SGHTA, FQGNSA. Trimming at V came to 3 bases and at J to 0 bases, leaving 2 bases not matched to a gene. The CDR3 consists of 15 residues. CDR3 amino acids: CASSFGTVSYNEQFF. Here the CDR3 DNA reads TGTGCCAGCAGCTTCGGGACAGTCTCCTACAATGAGCAGTTCTTC.